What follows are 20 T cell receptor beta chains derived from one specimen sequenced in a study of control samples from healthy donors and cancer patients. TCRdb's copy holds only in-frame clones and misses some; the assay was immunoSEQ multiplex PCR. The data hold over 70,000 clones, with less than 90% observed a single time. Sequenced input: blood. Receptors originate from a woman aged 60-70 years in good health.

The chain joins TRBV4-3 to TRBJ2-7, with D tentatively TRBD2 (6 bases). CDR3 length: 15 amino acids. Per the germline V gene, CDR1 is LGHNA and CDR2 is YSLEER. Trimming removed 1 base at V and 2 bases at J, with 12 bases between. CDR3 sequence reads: CASSQGLGTTYEQYF. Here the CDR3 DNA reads TGCGCCAGCAGCCAAGGACTAGGAACGACCTACGAGCAGTACTTC.

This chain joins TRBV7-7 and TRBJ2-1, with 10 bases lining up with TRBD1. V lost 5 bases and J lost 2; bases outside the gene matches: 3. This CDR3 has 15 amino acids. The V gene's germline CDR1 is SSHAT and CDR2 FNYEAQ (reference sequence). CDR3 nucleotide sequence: TGTGCCAGCAGCCGTGGACAGGGGGCCTACAATGAGCAGTTCTTC. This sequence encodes CASSRGQGAYNEQFF.

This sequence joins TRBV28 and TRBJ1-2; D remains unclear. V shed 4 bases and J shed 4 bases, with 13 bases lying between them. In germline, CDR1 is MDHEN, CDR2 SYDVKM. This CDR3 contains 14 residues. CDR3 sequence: CASSYEGPPYGYTF. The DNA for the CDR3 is TGTGCCAGCAGTTATGAGGGTCCACCCTATGGCTACACCTTC.

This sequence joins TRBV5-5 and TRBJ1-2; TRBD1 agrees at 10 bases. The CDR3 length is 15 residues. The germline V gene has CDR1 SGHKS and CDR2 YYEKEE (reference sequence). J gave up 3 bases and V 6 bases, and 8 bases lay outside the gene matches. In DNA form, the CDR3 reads TGTGCCAGCACCATGGAGGGACAGGGGTACTATGGCTACACCTTC. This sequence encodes CASTMEGQGYYGYTF.

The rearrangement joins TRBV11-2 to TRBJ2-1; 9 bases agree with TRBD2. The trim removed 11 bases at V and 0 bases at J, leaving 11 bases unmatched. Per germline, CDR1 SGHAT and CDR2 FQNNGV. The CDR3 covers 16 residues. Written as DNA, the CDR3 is TGTGCCCTCGACTTGCGGGGGGGGAGCTCCTACAATGAGCAGTTCTTC. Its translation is CALDLRGGSSYNEQFF.

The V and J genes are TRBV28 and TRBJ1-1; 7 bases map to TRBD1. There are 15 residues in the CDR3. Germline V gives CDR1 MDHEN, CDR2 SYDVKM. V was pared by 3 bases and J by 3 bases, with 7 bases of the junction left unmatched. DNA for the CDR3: TGTGCCAGCAGTTTGGAGACAGGGCTAGACACTGAAGCTTTCTTT. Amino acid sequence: CASSLETGLDTEAFF.

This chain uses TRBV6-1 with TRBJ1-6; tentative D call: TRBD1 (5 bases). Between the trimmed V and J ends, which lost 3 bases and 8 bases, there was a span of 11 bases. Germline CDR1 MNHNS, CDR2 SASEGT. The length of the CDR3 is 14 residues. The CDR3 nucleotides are TGTGCCAGCAGTGAGGGGGGTCTCGATTCACCCCTCCACTTT. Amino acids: CASSEGGLDSPLHF.

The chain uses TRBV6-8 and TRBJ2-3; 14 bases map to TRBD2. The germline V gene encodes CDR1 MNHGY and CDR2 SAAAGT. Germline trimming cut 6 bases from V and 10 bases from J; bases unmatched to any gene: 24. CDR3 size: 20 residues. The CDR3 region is CASRTPLRGLAGVADVAQYF. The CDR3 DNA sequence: TGTGCCAGCAGGACCCCCCTCCGGGGACTAGCGGGAGTGGCGGATGTGGCGCAGTATTTT.

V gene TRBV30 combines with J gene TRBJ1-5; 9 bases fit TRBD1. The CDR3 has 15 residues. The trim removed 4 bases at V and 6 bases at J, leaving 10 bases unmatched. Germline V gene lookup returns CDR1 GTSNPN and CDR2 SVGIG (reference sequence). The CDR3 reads CAWKKGTGRGQPQHF. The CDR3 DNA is TGTGCCTGGAAGAAAGGGACAGGGAGGGGTCAGCCCCAGCATTTT.

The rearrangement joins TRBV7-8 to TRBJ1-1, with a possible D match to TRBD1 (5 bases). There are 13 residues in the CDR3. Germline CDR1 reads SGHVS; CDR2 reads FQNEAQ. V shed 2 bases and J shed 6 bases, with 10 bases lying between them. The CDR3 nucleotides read TGTGCCAGCAGCTTATTAGGCAGGGCTGAAGCTTTCTTT. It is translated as CASSLLGRAEAFF.

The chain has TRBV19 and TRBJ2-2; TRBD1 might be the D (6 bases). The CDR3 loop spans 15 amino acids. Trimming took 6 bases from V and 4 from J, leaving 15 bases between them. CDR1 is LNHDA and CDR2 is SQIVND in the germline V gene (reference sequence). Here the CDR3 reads CASSIRTAPTGELFF. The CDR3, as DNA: TGTGCCAGTAGCATCAGGACAGCCCCCACCGGGGAGCTGTTTTTT.

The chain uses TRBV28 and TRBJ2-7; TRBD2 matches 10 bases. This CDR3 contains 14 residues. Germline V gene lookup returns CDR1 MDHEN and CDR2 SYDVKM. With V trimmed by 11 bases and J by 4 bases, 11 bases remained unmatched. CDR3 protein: CAAKSGTSVYEQYF. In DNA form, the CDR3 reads TGTGCCGCTAAATCCGGGACTAGCGTGTACGAGCAGTACTTC.

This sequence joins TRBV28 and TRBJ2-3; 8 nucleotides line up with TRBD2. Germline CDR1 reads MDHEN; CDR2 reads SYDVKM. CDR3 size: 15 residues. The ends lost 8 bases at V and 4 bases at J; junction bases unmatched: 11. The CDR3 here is CASLGGGRGPDTQYF. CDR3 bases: TGTGCCAGCTTAGGCGGGGGGCGAGGCCCAGATACGCAGTATTTT.

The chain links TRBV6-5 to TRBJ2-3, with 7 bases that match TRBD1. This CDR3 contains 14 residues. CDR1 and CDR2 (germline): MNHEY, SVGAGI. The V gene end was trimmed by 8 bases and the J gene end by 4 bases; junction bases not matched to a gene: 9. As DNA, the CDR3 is TGTGCCAGCGTCGACAGGGTGGAGGCAGATACGCAGTATTTT. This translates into CASVDRVEADTQYF.

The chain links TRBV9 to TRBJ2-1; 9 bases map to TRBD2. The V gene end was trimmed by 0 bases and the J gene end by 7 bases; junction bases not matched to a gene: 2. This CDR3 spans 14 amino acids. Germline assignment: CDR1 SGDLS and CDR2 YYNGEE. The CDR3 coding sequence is TGTGCCAGCAGCGTAGCGCTAGCGGGGAATGAGCAGTTCTTC. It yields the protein CASSVALAGNEQFF.

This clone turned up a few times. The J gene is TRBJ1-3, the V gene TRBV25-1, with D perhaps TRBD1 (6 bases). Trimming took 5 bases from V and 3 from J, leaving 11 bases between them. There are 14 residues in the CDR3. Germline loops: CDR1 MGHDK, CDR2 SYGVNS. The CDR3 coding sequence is TGTGCCAGCAGTAGGGGGGGCGGTGGAAACACCATATATTTT. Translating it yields CASSRGGGGNTIYF.

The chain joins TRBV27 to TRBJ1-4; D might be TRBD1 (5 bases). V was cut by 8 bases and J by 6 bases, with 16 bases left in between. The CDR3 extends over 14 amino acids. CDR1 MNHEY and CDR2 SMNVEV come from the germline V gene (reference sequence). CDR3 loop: CASGRGTGHEKLFF. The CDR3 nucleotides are TGTGCCAGCGGCCGCGGGACGGGGCATGAAAAACTGTTTTTT.

In DNA, the CDR3 is TGTGCCAGCAGCCAACAGGAGAATCAGCCCCAGCATTTT. It codes for CASSQQENQPQHF. The rearrangement joins TRBV14 to TRBJ1-5; D remains unclear. The germline V and J ends were trimmed by 2 bases and 4 bases, with 6 bases remaining between them. Germline CDR1 is SGHDN and CDR2 is FVKESK. The CDR3 extends over 13 amino acids.

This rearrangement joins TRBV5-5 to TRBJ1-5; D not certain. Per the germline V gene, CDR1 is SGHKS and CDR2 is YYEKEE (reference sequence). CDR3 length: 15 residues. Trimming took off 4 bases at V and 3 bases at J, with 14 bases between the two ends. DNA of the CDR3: TGTGCCAGCAGCCCGGTGGGAGGATTCAATCAGCCCCAGCATTTT. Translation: CASSPVGGFNQPQHF.

The CDR3, as DNA: TGTGCCAGCAGTGAAGACAGGGGGGACACTGAAGCTTTCTTT. Translation: CASSEDRGDTEAFF. This rearrangement joins TRBV6-1 to TRBJ1-1; 8 bases map to TRBD1. Trimming took 1 base from V and 3 from J; bases not matched to a gene: 1. The CDR3 is 14 residues long. Germline assignment: CDR1 MNHNS and CDR2 SASEGT.